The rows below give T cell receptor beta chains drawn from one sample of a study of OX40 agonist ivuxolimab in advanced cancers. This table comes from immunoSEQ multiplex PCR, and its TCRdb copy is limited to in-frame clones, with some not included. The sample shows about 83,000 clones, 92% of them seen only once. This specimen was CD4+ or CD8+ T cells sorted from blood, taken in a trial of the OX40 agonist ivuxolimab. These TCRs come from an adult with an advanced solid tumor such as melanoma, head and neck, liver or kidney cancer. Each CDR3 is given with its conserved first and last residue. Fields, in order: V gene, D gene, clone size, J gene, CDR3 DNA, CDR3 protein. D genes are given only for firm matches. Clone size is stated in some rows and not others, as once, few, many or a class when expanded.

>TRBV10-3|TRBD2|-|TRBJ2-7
TGTGCCACCGACAAAGAAGGGACTAGGGGCCACGAGCAGTACTTC
CATDKEGTRGHEQYF
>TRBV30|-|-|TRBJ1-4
TGTGCCTGGAGTGTAACCGGGACACACAATAATGAAAAACTGTTTTTT
CAWSVTGTHNNEKLFF
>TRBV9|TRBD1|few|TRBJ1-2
TGTGCCAGCAGCGTATGGGGACAGGGCCATCGGGGCTACACCTTC
CASSVWGQGHRGYTF
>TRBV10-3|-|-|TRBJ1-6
TGTGCCATCAGTCTAACCTGGGACGGGGAGGAATCACCCCTCCACTTT
CAISLTWDGEESPLHF
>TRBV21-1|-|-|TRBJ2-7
TGTGCCAGCAGCAAAGCGCTCTACGGGAGCTCCTACGAGCAGTACTTC
CASSKALYGSSYEQYF
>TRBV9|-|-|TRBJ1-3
TGTGCCAGCAGCGCCCCATTAGGGAACACCATATATTTT
CASSAPLGNTIYF
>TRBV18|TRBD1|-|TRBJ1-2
TGTGCCAGCTCACCAAACCCAGGGGGCTCCGGGCTGAATGGCTACACCTTC
CASSPNPGGSGLNGYTF
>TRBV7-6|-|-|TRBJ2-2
TGTGCCAGCAGCTTAGGCCAACCTAACACCGGGGAGCTGTTTTTT
CASSLGQPNTGELFF
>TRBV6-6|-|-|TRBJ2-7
TGTGCCAGCAGTTCCTGGGGGGCGGTCGACGAGCAGTACTTC
CASSSWGAVDEQYF
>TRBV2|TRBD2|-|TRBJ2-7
TGTGCCAGCACCGGCGGGGGGGAGAGCTACGAGCAGTACTTC
CASTGGGESYEQYF
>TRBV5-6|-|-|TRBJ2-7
TGTGCCAGCAGCCCTGGGGGTTTACTCTACGAGCAGTACTTC
CASSPGGLLYEQYF
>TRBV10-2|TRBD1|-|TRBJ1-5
TGCGCCAGCATCCCCCCCCAGGGGGCGGCTAGCAATCAGCCCCAGCATTTT
CASIPPQGAASNQPQHF
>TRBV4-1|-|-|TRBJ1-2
TGCGCCAGCAGCCACACTGACCACTATGGCTACACCTTC
CASSHTDHYGYTF
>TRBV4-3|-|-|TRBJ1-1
TGCGCCAGCAGCCAAGATGGGCGTTTTATGAACACTGAAGCTTTCTTT
CASSQDGRFMNTEAFF
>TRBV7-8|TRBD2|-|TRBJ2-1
TGTGCCAGCAGCTTGCCAAGCGGGGCCTACAATGAGCAGTTCTTC
CASSLPSGAYNEQFF
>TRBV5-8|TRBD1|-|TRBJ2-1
TGTGCCAGCAGCTTTCTGCAGGGGGTGAATGAGCAGTTCTTC
CASSFLQGVNEQFF
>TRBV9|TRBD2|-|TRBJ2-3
TGTGCCAGCAGCGGGGGCGGGGGGGCCGGCACAGATACGCAGTATTTT
CASSGGGGAGTDTQYF
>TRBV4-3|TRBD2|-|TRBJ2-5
TGCGCCAGCAGCCCCGAGCGGGGGGGCGCGAAGACCCAGTACTTC
CASSPERGGAKTQYF
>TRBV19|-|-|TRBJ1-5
TGTGCCAGTAGTATTCAACAGGATAGCAATCAGCCCCAGCATTTT
CASSIQQDSNQPQHF
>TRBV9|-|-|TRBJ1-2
TGTGCCAGCAGCGTAGGAGGCTCGGGGAACTATGGCTACACCTTC
CASSVGGSGNYGYTF
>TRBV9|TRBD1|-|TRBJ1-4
TGTGCCAGCAGCCCAACGGGACAGGGTAGGGAAAAACTGTTTTTT
CASSPTGQGREKLFF
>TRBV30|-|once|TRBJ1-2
TGTGCCACCGTAACCCCAAAGGATGGCTACACCTTC
CATVTPKDGYTF
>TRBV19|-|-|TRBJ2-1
TGTGCCAGTAGTATCGGATCTTGGGAAATCTCCTACAATGAGCAGTTCTTC
CASSIGSWEISYNEQFF
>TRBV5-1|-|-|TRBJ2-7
TGCGCCAGCAGCCCCAGGTGGCGGGTCGCACGGGGGTCCCTCCCCACTGAGCAGTACTTC
CASSPRWRVARGSLPTEQYF
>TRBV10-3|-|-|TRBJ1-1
TGTGCCATTCAAGGGGGGGACACTGAAGCTTTCTTT
CAIQGGDTEAFF
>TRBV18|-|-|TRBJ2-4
TGTGCCAGCTCACCTCAGGGGGAGGATACGGCCAAAAACATTCAGTACTTC
CASSPQGEDTAKNIQYF
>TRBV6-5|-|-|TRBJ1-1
TGTGCCAGCAGTTATCCCGGCTACACTGAAGCTTTCTTT
CASSYPGYTEAFF
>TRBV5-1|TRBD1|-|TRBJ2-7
TGCGCCAGCACCCACCGCCGGGACAGGGGTGGGCTGGAGCAGTACTTC
CASTHRRDRGGLEQYF
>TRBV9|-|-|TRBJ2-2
TGTGCCAGCAGCGTAGCGAGCGGGGAGCTGTTTTTT
CASSVASGELFF
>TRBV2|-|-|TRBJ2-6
TGTGCCAGCAGTGGAACGGACTCTGGGGCCAACGTCCTGACTTTC
CASSGTDSGANVLTF
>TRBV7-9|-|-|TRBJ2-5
TGTGCCAGCAGCTTTGGGCAAGAGACCCAGTACTTC
CASSFGQETQYF
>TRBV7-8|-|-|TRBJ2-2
TGTGCCAGCAGCTTGGCGGTTTTCACCGGGGAGCTGTTTTTT
CASSLAVFTGELFF
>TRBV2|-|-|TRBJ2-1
TGTGCCAGCAGTGACAGGGGCCCCTACAATGAGCAGTTCTTC
CASSDRGPYNEQFF
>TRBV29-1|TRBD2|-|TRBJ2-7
TGCAGCGCAAAGTTCGGGGGTCCCGCTAGCGGGGGCTCCTACGAGCAGTACTTC
CSAKFGGPASGGSYEQYF
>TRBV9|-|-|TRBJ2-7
TGTGCCAGCAGCCCCGGACTATCCTACGAGCAGTACTTC
CASSPGLSYEQYF
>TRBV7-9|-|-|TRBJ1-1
TGTGCCAGCAGCTTCCCAGGGACTGAAGCTTTCTTT
CASSFPGTEAFF
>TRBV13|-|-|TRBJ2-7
TGTGCCAGCAGCTTAGAGGGGTCTGCTTCCTACGAGCAGTACTTC
CASSLEGSASYEQYF
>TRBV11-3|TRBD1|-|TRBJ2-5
TGTGCCAGCAGCTTAGATGGGACAGGGTGGGAGACCCAGTACTTC
CASSLDGTGWETQYF
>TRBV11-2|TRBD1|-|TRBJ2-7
TGTGCCGGCAGCCCCGGGACAGGCTACTACGAGCAGTACTTC
CAGSPGTGYYEQYF
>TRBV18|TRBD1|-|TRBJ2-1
TGTGCCAGCTCACCACCGGGAACAGGGGGTGGTCATGAGCAGTTCTTC
CASSPPGTGGGHEQFF
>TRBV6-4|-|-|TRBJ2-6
TGTGCCAGCAGTGAAATCTCTGGGGCCAACGTCCTGACTTTC
CASSEISGANVLTF
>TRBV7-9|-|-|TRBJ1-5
TGTGCCAGCAGTCCATCAGCTTCCGGTCGGGGCCACAATCAGCCCCAGCATTTT
CASSPSASGRGHNQPQHF
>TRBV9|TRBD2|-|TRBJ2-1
TGTGCCAGCAGCGTTAGCGGGGCGACCTACAATGAGCAGTTCTTC
CASSVSGATYNEQFF
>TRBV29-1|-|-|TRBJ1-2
TGCAGCGTTGTCGTGCAGACCTACTATGGCTACACCTTC
CSVVVQTYYGYTF